This record looks at one TCR beta chain sequence and its context. Its cognate antigen is unknown. This specimen belongs to a study of shared clonotypes between healthy human individuals. Whole-study findings and limits: Generation probabilities were higher for clonotypes shared across all four sorted-subset donors than for unshared ones. Among donors, the sharing of clonotypes was expected to be influenced by sequencing depth.

Among the donors, all were Caucasian adults who lived in Nashville, Tennessee. The assay was immunoSEQ multiplex PCR, and TCRdb's table has in-frame clones only and misses some. The sample lists 2.5 million or so clones, approximately 92% occurring once. The V and J ends lost 2 bases and 8 bases, in that order; junction bases with no gene match: 7. The germline V gene has CDR1 KGHSH and CDR2 LQKENI. The CDR3 is made up of 15 amino acids. This receptor was identified in a young man in good health. The sample consisted of naive CD4+ T cells sorted from blood. Subset: CD45RA+ positively selected. The V and J genes are TRBV18 and TRBJ2-1; 9 nucleotides line up with TRBD1. The chain's CDR3 is CASSPSQGARDEQFF. CDR3 bases: TGTGCCAGCTCACCATCACAGGGGGCGCGGGATGAGCAGTTCTTC.